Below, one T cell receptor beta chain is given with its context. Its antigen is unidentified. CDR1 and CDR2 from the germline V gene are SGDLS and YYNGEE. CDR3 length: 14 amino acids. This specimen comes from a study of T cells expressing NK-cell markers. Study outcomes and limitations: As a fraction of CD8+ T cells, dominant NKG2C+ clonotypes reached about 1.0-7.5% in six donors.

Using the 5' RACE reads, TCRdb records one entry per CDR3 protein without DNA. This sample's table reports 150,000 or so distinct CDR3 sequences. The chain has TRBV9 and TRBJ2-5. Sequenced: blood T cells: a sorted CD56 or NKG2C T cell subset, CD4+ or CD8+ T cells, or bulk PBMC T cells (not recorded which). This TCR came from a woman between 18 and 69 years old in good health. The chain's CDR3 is CASSRKPTQETQYF.